Below are 19 T cell receptor beta chains sequenced from a single sample in a study of blood T cell repertoires in COVID-19 (dated by TCRdb to about 2020). Receptor amplification or capture employed the immunoSEQ multiplex PCR assay. Sourced from immuneACCESS, this table was stored by TCRdb with only in-frame sequences that have V and J called. A share of the clones is absent; for the studies checked, an unresolved V gene accounts for under half, and the remainder has no known explanation. This sample is represented by just over 95,000 clones; over 80% of them were singletons. The ten largest clones represent about 17% of the sample. Source material: peripheral blood. The receptors shown here come from a man aged 80 or over with acute or convalescent COVID-19.

The chain combines TRBV11-2 with TRBJ1-5; a possible D gene is TRBD1 (6 bases). The CDR3 runs to 13 residues. Germline lookup yields CDR1 SGHAT and CDR2 FQNNGV. Trimming removed 5 bases from V and 7 bases from J, with 12 bases in between. The CDR3, as DNA: TGTGCCAGCAGCCCAGGGGAATTGCAGCCCCAGCATTTT. This sequence encodes CASSPGELQPQHF.

This rearrangement joins TRBV12-3 or TRBV12-4 to TRBJ1-1; D is perhaps TRBD1 (5 bases). Trimming left V 5 bases short and J 7 bases short, with 14 bases between. This CDR3 is 13 amino acids long. CDR3 protein: CASSGQQRGEAFF. The CDR3 DNA follows: TGTGCCAGCAGTGGACAACAAAGGGGTGAAGCTTTCTTT.

The chain combines TRBV27 with TRBJ2-7; TRBD2 matches 10 bases. V dropped 2 bases and J dropped 7; count of bases not matched to a gene: 5. This CDR3 comprises 14 residues. Per the germline V gene, CDR1 is MNHEY and CDR2 is SMNVEV (reference sequence). The DNA for the CDR3 is TGTGCCAGCAGTTTACTAGCGGGAGTTGAAGAGCAGTACTTC. Its protein is CASSLLAGVEEQYF.

The chain joins TRBV14 to TRBJ1-6, with D hard to call. The V gene lost 1 base and the J gene lost 16 bases, with 8 bases spanning the gap. The CDR3 sequence is 11 residues long. Germline V gives CDR1 SGHDN, CDR2 FVKESK. CDR3 nucleotides: TGTGCCAGCAGCCAAGGCGGGAGGCTCCACTTT. It specifies CASSQGGRLHF.

The rearrangement uses TRBV11-2 and TRBJ2-3; possible D gene TRBD1, 5 bases. This CDR3 comprises 16 residues. V was clipped by 0 bases and J by 0 bases, with 10 bases between them. In germline, CDR1 is SGHAT, CDR2 FQNNGV. The CDR3 spells CASSLDRQTSTDTQYF. Written as DNA, the CDR3 is TGTGCCAGCAGCTTAGATCGACAGACTAGCACAGATACGCAGTATTTT.

CDR3 residues: CASRAGGLNEKLFF. The CDR3, as DNA: TGTGCCAGCCGGGCAGGGGGGTTGAATGAAAAACTGTTTTTT. The rearrangement uses TRBV6-5 and TRBJ1-4, with 7 bases lining up with TRBD1. This CDR3 region has 14 residues. V gave up 8 bases and J gave up 5 bases; unmatched junction bases: 8. Germline assignment: CDR1 MNHEY and CDR2 SVGAGI.

V usage is TRBV25-1 and J usage is TRBJ1-2, with a tentative D call TRBD1 (6 bases). The ends were cut back, 3 bases at V and 6 bases at J, with 14 bases in the middle. CDR1 is MGHDK and CDR2 is SYGVNS in the germline V gene. This CDR3 is built from 14 residues. CDR3 region: CASSEKGRGNGYTF. CDR3 DNA: TGTGCCAGCAGTGAGAAAGGCAGGGGCAATGGCTACACCTTC.

The chain carries TRBV10-1 and TRBJ2-7; 8 bases agree with TRBD2. Germline assignment: CDR1 WNHNN and CDR2 SYGVQD (reference sequence). The CDR3 contains 14 residues. V lost 2 bases and J lost 0; bases outside the gene matches: 0. CDR3 nucleotides: TGCGCCAGCAGTGAGAGCGGGAGCTCCTACGAGCAGTACTTC. Amino acid sequence: CASSESGSSYEQYF.

This clone was detected only a few times. This chain's CDR3 is CASSSTSGNTIYF. The DNA of the CDR3 is TGTGCCAGCAGCTCAACTAGTGGAAACACCATATATTTT. J is TRBJ1-3 and V is TRBV7-2; D remains unclear. Germline V gene data show CDR1 as SGHTA and CDR2 as FQGNSA. V was clipped by 4 bases and J by 3 bases, with 7 bases between them. The CDR3 runs to 13 residues.

V and J are TRBV24-1 and TRBJ2-1, with TRBD2 matching over 7 bases. Germline assignment: CDR1 KGHDR and CDR2 SFDVKD. The trim removed 5 bases at V and 0 bases at J, leaving 0 bases unmatched. CDR3 length: 14 amino acids. CDR3 region: CATSGGGSYNEQFF. The CDR3 bases are TGTGCCACCAGTGGGGGGGGCTCCTACAATGAGCAGTTCTTC.

The J gene is TRBJ2-5, the V gene TRBV7-9; D may be TRBD1 (6 bases). Germline loops: CDR1 SEHNR, CDR2 FQNEAQ (reference sequence). V was trimmed by 5 bases and J by 7 bases, leaving 14 bases between them. The CDR3 is 13 amino acids. The CDR3 coding sequence is TGTGCCAGCAGCCGCCGGGACATAGTGACCCAGTACTTC. Translating gives CASSRRDIVTQYF.

The chain is built from TRBV30 and TRBJ2-5; D may be TRBD1 (6 bases). The V end lost 2 bases, the J end lost 5 bases, and 9 bases lay between the germline ends. The length of the CDR3 is 12 residues. Germline V gene data show CDR1 as GTSNPN and CDR2 as SVGIG (reference sequence). The CDR3 bases are TGTGCCTGGAGTACAGGGCCGGAGACCCAGTACTTC. Its translation: CAWSTGPETQYF. Looking up the rest from reference TRBV30 and TRBJ2-5 gives the full variable domain: SQTIHQWPATLVQPVGSPLSLECTVEGTSNPNLYWYRQAAGRGLQLLFYSVGIGQISSEVPQNLSASRPQDRQFILSSKKLLLSDSGFYLCAWSTGPETQYFGPGTRLLVL.

The genes are TRBV24-1 and TRBJ2-7; tentative D call: TRBD1 (6 bases). CDR1 is KGHDR and CDR2 is SFDVKD in the germline V gene. There are 14 residues in the CDR3. V lost 3 bases and J 6 bases, leaving 14 bases between the germline ends. This CDR3 is CATSDHYRVSEQYF. The CDR3 DNA sequence: TGTGCCACCAGTGATCATTACAGGGTCAGCGAGCAGTACTTC.

The gene calls are TRBV9 and TRBJ2-3; 12 nucleotides agree with TRBD1. Germline CDR1 reads SGDLS; CDR2 reads YYNGEE. J lost 5 bases, V lost 0 bases, and 7 bases had no gene match. The CDR3 sequence is 17 residues long. In nucleotides, the CDR3 is TGTGCCAGCAGCGTAGGAGGGGGACAGGGGGCTTTAGATACGCAGTATTTT. Encoded protein: CASSVGGGQGALDTQYF.

This rearrangement joins TRBV6-5 to TRBJ2-3; 7 nucleotides match TRBD2. CDR1 and CDR2 from the germline V gene are MNHEY and SVGAGI. Unmatched junction bases numbered 5, after V lost 1 base and J lost 4 bases. The CDR3 has 15 residues. The CDR3 DNA reads TGTGCCAGCAGTTACTTTGGGAGGGAGGCAGATACGCAGTATTTT. Protein sequence: CASSYFGREADTQYF.

The chain recombines TRBV9 with TRBJ2-5; possible D gene TRBD1, 6 bases. There are 16 residues in the CDR3. Germline lookup yields CDR1 SGDLS and CDR2 YYNGEE. Trimming removed 0 bases at V and 4 bases at J, with 16 bases between. DNA for the CDR3: TGTGCCAGCAGCGTAGGACAGGACCGAACTACAGAGACCCAGTACTTC. Its protein is CASSVGQDRTTETQYF.

V is TRBV18 and J is TRBJ1-1; D remains ambiguous. Trimming left V 0 bases short and J 4 bases short, with 9 bases between. This CDR3 has 14 amino acids. CDR1 KGHSH and CDR2 LQKENI come from the germline V gene. CDR3 region: CASSPPPGVTEAFF. DNA of the CDR3: TGTGCCAGCTCACCACCGCCCGGGGTCACTGAAGCTTTCTTT.

This rearrangement joins TRBV27 to TRBJ2-2, with 9 bases identical to TRBD1. With V trimmed by 0 bases and J by 2 bases, 4 bases remained unmatched. CDR3 length: 17 residues. In germline, CDR1 is MNHEY, CDR2 SMNVEV (reference sequence). In nucleotides, the CDR3 is TGTGCCAGCAGTTTATCGAACAGGGGGCACAACACCGGGGAGCTGTTTTTT. Protein product: CASSLSNRGHNTGELFF.

The CDR3 spells CASSLSLGRTLNTEAFF. CDR3 nucleotide sequence: TGTGCCAGCAGTTTATCTTTGGGGCGGACCCTGAACACTGAAGCTTTCTTT. This chain joins TRBV28 and TRBJ1-1; tentative D call: TRBD1 (5 bases). Germline CDR1 reads MDHEN; CDR2 reads SYDVKM. The CDR3 runs to 17 residues. V was cut by 1 base and J by 0 bases, with 15 bases left in between.